This T cell receptor beta chain was documented in a study of regulatory T cells in long-lasting Graves disease. Time point meaning: newly diagnosed GD, antithyroid drugs for less than 3 months. Generation of the TCR library employed RNA extracted from PBMCs. This clonotype was picked up many times. Researchers made TCR beta libraries by using iRepertoire HTBI primers and running Arm-PCR on CDR3 regions. TCRdb redid the calling of the multiplex PCR reads with MiXCR, one entry per CDR3 protein. The sample lists some 560,000 distinct CDR3 sequences, roughly a sixth occurring once. V lost 1 base to trimming and J lost 3 bases, with 17 bases between them. CDR1 is SGHRS, CDR2 YFSETQ, per germline. The CDR3 spans 17 residues. The data also belong to a second study, concerning T cells in Graves' hyperthyroidism and ophthalmopathy. That study reports: When ophthalmopathy did not progress within 18 months, Graves' hyperthyroidism was considered stable.

The specimen comprised peripheral blood mononuclear cells (PBMCs), sampled at new diagnosis, from a patient treated with antithyroid drugs. The V gene is TRBV5-1, the J gene TRBJ1-3; maybe TRBD1 (5 bases). The TCR sequence derives from a woman aged 35-65 years with Graves disease. The CDR3 DNA sequence: TGCGCCAGCAGCTTGAAAGGACCCCAGGGCCTTGGAAACACCATATATTTT. Protein sequence: CASSLKGPQGLGNTIYF.